One and the same sample provided the 3 T cell receptor beta chains below, sequenced in a study of shared clonotypes between healthy human individuals. Sequencing was performed with immunoSEQ multiplex PCR; in TCRdb, only in-frame clones are kept and a portion is missing. The sample contains fewer than 3 million clones, around 90% of which appear only once. The sample was naive CD4+ T cells from PBMCs. Subset noted: CD45RA+ positively selected. These receptors came from a young man in good health. Some clones in this sample may be carry-over from other donors' samples.

This clone was seen a few times. V is TRBV7-9 and J is TRBJ2-2; the D is unclear. The CDR3 contains 10 residues. V was cut by 3 bases and J by 11 bases, with 4 bases left in between. Per the germline V gene, CDR1 is SEHNR and CDR2 is FQNEAQ (reference sequence). The CDR3 loop reads CASSLAELFF. The CDR3 DNA reads as TGTGCCAGCAGCTTGGCTGAGCTGTTTTTT.

With regard to this clone: This specimen includes other DNA sequences encoding the same CDR3. The chain employs TRBV6-1 and TRBJ1-2, with D uncertain. Germline V lookup: CDR1 MNHNS, CDR2 SASEGT. V dropped 6 bases and J dropped 2 bases, with 10 bases sitting between them. The CDR3 contains 13 residues. CDR3 sequence (DNA): TGTGCCAGCAGGGTCACAGAAAACTATGGCTACACCTTC. Translated: CASRVTENYGYTF.

The chain links TRBV7-8 to TRBJ2-2, with no clear D. The CDR3 consists of 16 residues. V shed 1 base and J shed 2 bases, with 11 bases lying between them. Germline assignment: CDR1 SGHVS and CDR2 FQNEAQ. The CDR3 protein is CASSLVDLRNTGELFF. DNA for the CDR3: TGTGCCAGCAGCTTAGTCGATTTGAGAAACACCGGGGAGCTGTTTTTT.